The rows below give T cell receptor beta chains drawn from one sample of a study of T cells in Graves' hyperthyroidism and ophthalmopathy. TCRdb passed the multiplex PCR reads through MiXCR, listing each CDR3 protein once. The sample carries hundreds of thousands of distinct CDR3 sequences, roughly 20% recorded once. Sequencing input: blood. The receptor set was obtained from a woman aged 45-59 years with Graves' hyperthyroidism that later progressed to Graves' ophthalmopathy. The CDR3 runs from the conserved cysteine through the conserved F or W. D genes are given only for firm matches. A clone size is listed for some rows: how often the clone was seen (once, few, many), or a class if it is expanded.

v_gene	j_gene	d_gene	abundance	CDR3nt	CDR3aa
TRBV10-3	TRBJ2-5	TRBD2	.	TGTGCCATCAGTGAAGCCAGCGGGGGGCAGGGTGAGACCCAGTACTTC	CAISEASGGQGETQYF
TRBV20-1	TRBJ1-2	.	.	TGCAGTGCTACCAGGACAGCCTCTAACTATGGCTACACCTTC	CSATRTASNYGYTF
TRBV12-3/TRBV12-4	TRBJ2-2	TRBD1	many	TGTGCCAGCACTACCGGGACAGCGAACACCGGGGAGCTGTTTTTT	CASTTGTANTGELFF
TRBV9	TRBJ1-2	.	many	TGTGCCAGCAGCGGGCGCCAGGGCCGATCCAGTGGCTACACCTTC	CASSGRQGRSSGYTF
TRBV3-1	TRBJ1-1	.	many	TGTGCCAGCAGTCTCGACAGGTCCGATGAAGCTTTCTTT	CASSLDRSDEAFF
TRBV18	TRBJ2-7	TRBD1	.	TGTGCCAGCTCTCTTAAAACAGGGGGAACCTACGAGCAGTACTTC	CASSLKTGGTYEQYF
TRBV7-2	TRBJ2-6	TRBD1	.	TGTGCCAGCAGGAGGACAGGGGGCTCTGGGGCCAACGTCCTGACTTTC	CASRRTGGSGANVLTF
TRBV12-3/TRBV12-4	TRBJ1-1	TRBD1	few	TGTGCCAGCAGTTTGACCGAAGGACAGGGGAACACTGAAGCTTTCTTT	CASSLTEGQGNTEAFF
TRBV9	TRBJ2-1	.	.	TGTGCCAGCAGCCCCCGACGAGAGAATGAGCAGTTCTTC	CASSPRRENEQFF
TRBV5-1	TRBJ2-7	.	many	TGTGCCAGCAGCTTAGGGCAGGGACCCTACGAGCAGTACTTC	CASSLGQGPYEQYF
TRBV10-3	TRBJ1-5	.	.	TGTGCCATCAGTGGGGGGGGTACTCGACAGCCCCAGCATTTT	CAISGGGTRQPQHF
TRBV9	TRBJ1-1	TRBD1	.	TGTGCCAGCAGCGTAGCGAGGACAGGGGGTACTGAAGCTTTCTTT	CASSVARTGGTEAFF
TRBV11-2	TRBJ2-5	.	.	TGTGCCAGCAGCTTAAACGGGGCAAACCAAGAGACCCAGTACTTC	CASSLNGANQETQYF
TRBV30	TRBJ2-5	TRBD2	few	TGTGCCTGGAGCTATGGGGGGGGATTGTGGACCCAGTACTTC	CAWSYGGGLWTQYF
TRBV20-1	TRBJ2-7	.	.	TGCAGTGCTAGCAGGGTAGATACCCTCGGCGAGCAGTACTTC	CSASRVDTLGEQYF
TRBV2	TRBJ1-5	.	many	TGTGCCAGCAGTGAAGCTGGGGGGGGCAATCAGCCCCAGCATTTT	CASSEAGGGNQPQHF
TRBV13	TRBJ2-5	TRBD2	.	TGTGCCAGCAGCTTATTGGTTAGCGGGGGGAACCAAGAGACCCAGTACTTC	CASSLLVSGGNQETQYF
TRBV18	TRBJ1-2	.	.	TGTGCCAGCTCACCACCGGGAGGTTTTATGAGTGGCTACACCTTC	CASSPPGGFMSGYTF
TRBV11-2	TRBJ1-5	.	many	TGTGCCAGCAGCCCACACGGGAATCAGCCCCAGCATTTT	CASSPHGNQPQHF
TRBV27	TRBJ1-2	TRBD1	.	TGTGCCAGCAGTGGATCGGGACAGGGCTATGGCTACACCTTC	CASSGSGQGYGYTF
TRBV20-1	TRBJ2-7	TRBD1	.	TGCAGTGCTCCGACCGGGACAGGCTCCTACGAGCAGTACTTC	CSAPTGTGSYEQYF
TRBV25-1	TRBJ2-7	.	.	TGTGCCAGCACTCCCGGGACTCTGAGCTCCTACGGGCAGTACTTC	CASTPGTLSSYGQYF
TRBV5-6	TRBJ2-5	.	few	TGTGCCAGCAGTAATGGGTGGACCCAGTACTTC	CASSNGWTQYF
TRBV29-1	TRBJ1-2	.	many	TGCAGCGTTTTAGATAACTATGGCTACACCTTC	CSVLDNYGYTF
TRBV6-6	TRBJ1-2	.	.	TGTGCCAGCAGTTACTTCTCAGGGGAGTACTATGGCTACACCTTC	CASSYFSGEYYGYTF
TRBV18	TRBJ1-1	.	many	TGTGCCAGCTCCCCAGCGGCAGCGCCCAACACTGAAGCTTTCTTT	CASSPAAAPNTEAFF
TRBV12-3/TRBV12-4	TRBJ1-1	.	few	TGTGCCAGCAGGTTGGGGGCTGAAGCTTTCTTT	CASRLGAEAFF
TRBV29-1	TRBJ1-2	.	.	TGCAGCCTTTACACCCCGGAGGCGGGGGGCTACACCTTC	CSLYTPEAGGYTF
TRBV15	TRBJ2-2	.	once	TGTGCCACCAGCAGAGATTCCCGATCCACCGGGGAGCTGTTTTTT	CATSRDSRSTGELFF
TRBV5-1	TRBJ1-5	TRBD1	many	TGTGCCAGCTCCCCGGGACAGCGCAATCAGCCCCAGCATTTT	CASSPGQRNQPQHF
TRBV5-1	TRBJ2-3	.	.	TGCGCCAGCAGCTTGGCCCTGGCTAGGACCACAGATACGCAGTATTTT	CASSLALARTTDTQYF
TRBV18	TRBJ1-1	.	many	TGTGCCAGCTCACCACGGGAGGGTAGGACTGAAGCTTTCTTT	CASSPREGRTEAFF
TRBV19	TRBJ1-5	.	.	TGTGCCAGTGGAAGGGGACGGGTGGAGCCCCAGCATTTT	CASGRGRVEPQHF
TRBV11-2	TRBJ2-1	TRBD2	many	TGTGCCAGCAGCTCCACTAAATTAGCGGGGGGCCGAAATGAGCAGTTCTTC	CASSSTKLAGGRNEQFF
TRBV4-1	TRBJ1-6	TRBD1	.	TGCGCCAGCAGCCAAATAAGTCCTAGACAGGGAAATTCACCCCTCCACTTT	CASSQISPRQGNSPLHF
TRBV10-3	TRBJ2-5	TRBD2	few	TGTGCCATCAGTGAGTCGACGGCTAGCGGGGGGACAGAGACCCAGTACTTC	CAISESTASGGTETQYF
TRBV27	TRBJ2-2	.	many	TGTGCCAGCAGTTTATCGGTTAGCGGTAGCGGGGAGCTGTTTTTT	CASSLSVSGSGELFF
TRBV2	TRBJ2-3	TRBD2	many	TGTGCCAGCAATAATGGGGGGGCAGATACGCAGTATTTT	CASNNGGADTQYF
TRBV5-1	TRBJ1-1	.	many	TGCGCCAGCAGCAGGGGGACACCCGGGAGTGAAGCTTTCTTT	CASSRGTPGSEAFF
TRBV6-1	TRBJ2-2	TRBD2	.	TGTGCCAGCAGTCGACTAGCGGGGGGCTCGAACACCGGGGAGCTGTTTTTT	CASSRLAGGSNTGELFF
TRBV20-1	TRBJ2-7	TRBD1	many	TGCAGTGCTAGAGATTGGGGACAGGGGTCGGACGAGCAGTACTTC	CSARDWGQGSDEQYF
TRBV6-1	TRBJ1-5	.	few	TGTGCCAGCAGTGAAGGGCAGTTCTTCCAGCATTTT	CASSEGQFFQHF
TRBV30	TRBJ2-4	.	.	TGTGCCTGGAGTGTCTGGGCAGGAGCCAAAAACATTCAGTACTTC	CAWSVWAGAKNIQYF
TRBV7-9	TRBJ2-7	TRBD1	many	TGTGCCAGCAGAGATCCGGGACAGGGTTACGAGCAGTACTTC	CASRDPGQGYEQYF
TRBV12-3/TRBV12-4	TRBJ2-1	.	many	TGTGCCAGCAGCTCAATCGGGCAGCAGTTCTTC	CASSSIGQQFF
TRBV2	TRBJ1-5	.	.	TGTGCCAGCAGTGAGACGGGGGAACTTAGCAATCAGCCCCAGCATTTT	CASSETGELSNQPQHF
TRBV7-2	TRBJ1-2	.	.	TGTGCCAGCAGCCTCTCCGGGGGCTCTCCCTATGGCTACACCTTC	CASSLSGGSPYGYTF
TRBV6-1	TRBJ1-1	TRBD1	.	TGTGCCAGCTGGGCAGGGGGACCAGAAGCTTTCTTT	CASWAGGPEAFF
TRBV29-1	TRBJ2-7	TRBD1	.	TGCAGCGTGGGACAGGGGCCCTTACCCGGGAGCTACGAGCAGTACTTC	CSVGQGPLPGSYEQYF
TRBV5-1	TRBJ1-1	TRBD1	many	TGCGCCAGCAGCGCTCGGACAGGCATGAACACTGAAGCTTTCTTT	CASSARTGMNTEAFF